The T cell receptor beta chain under discussion was sequenced for a study of monozygotic twins with inflammatory bowel disease. General study results and limits: Reduced clonotype sharing with other individuals was observed in IBD patients relative to healthy twins, especially with disease activity.

TCRdb re-called the 5' RACE reads, yielding one record per CDR3 amino acid sequence without DNA. This repertoire includes approximately 400,000 distinct CDR3 sequences. As for this clonotype: Its target is unknown.

The CDR3 is 11 residues long. The germline V gene encodes CDR1 SQVTM and CDR2 ANQGSEA. This sequence originates from a human donor with ulcerative colitis or Crohn's disease, or a healthy co-twin of an affected twin (not recorded which). The chain uses TRBV29-1 and TRBJ2-4. Sequencing used blood. CDR3 amino acids: CSVDSLNIQYF.